The rows below give T cell receptor beta chains drawn from one sample of a study of blood T cell repertoires in COVID-19. Sequencing was performed with immunoSEQ multiplex PCR; in TCRdb, only in-frame clones are kept and a portion is missing. The data show approximately 240,000 clones, about 90% seen once. The sample consisted of PBMCs or T cells enriched from blood (not recorded which). Receptors were obtained from a woman aged 25-40 years with acute COVID-19. CDR3s include the opening cysteine and the closing phenylalanine or tryptophan. The D gene is left open where the match is weak. Size is omitted from some rows. Given values are once, few, many or a class for expanded clones.

d_call: TRBD2; clone_size: once; j_call: TRBJ2-2; v_call: TRBV7-9; cdr3_nt: TGTGCCAGCAGCTCTTTGACTAGCGGGAGTGACACCGGGGAGCTGTTTTTT; cdr3_aa: CASSSLTSGSDTGELFF
d_call: NA; clone_size: NA; j_call: TRBJ2-1; v_call: TRBV5-8; cdr3_nt: TGTGCCAGCAGCTTGGTCCTTGAGCAGTTCTTC; cdr3_aa: CASSLVLEQFF
d_call: NA; clone_size: NA; j_call: TRBJ1-5; v_call: TRBV5-8; cdr3_nt: TGTGCCAGCAGCAAACAGGGTAATCAGCCCCAGCATTTT; cdr3_aa: CASSKQGNQPQHF
d_call: TRBD2; clone_size: NA; j_call: TRBJ2-7; v_call: TRBV29-1; cdr3_nt: TGCAGCGTTTACACTAGCGGGAGTTACGAGCAGTACTTC; cdr3_aa: CSVYTSGSYEQYF
d_call: NA; clone_size: NA; j_call: TRBJ1-2; v_call: TRBV30; cdr3_nt: TGTGCCTGGAGGACGAAAGACAGTTTGGGCTCCACATATGGCTACACCTTC; cdr3_aa: CAWRTKDSLGSTYGYTF
d_call: TRBD2; clone_size: NA; j_call: TRBJ2-2; v_call: TRBV9; cdr3_nt: TGTGCCAGCAGCAAAACCGGGACTAGCCTTTACACCGGGGAGCTGTTTTTT; cdr3_aa: CASSKTGTSLYTGELFF
d_call: NA; clone_size: NA; j_call: TRBJ1-6; v_call: TRBV11-2; cdr3_nt: TGTGCCAGCAGCCCAAGCGGGGGGCCCAATTCACCCCTCCACTTT; cdr3_aa: CASSPSGGPNSPLHF
d_call: NA; clone_size: NA; j_call: TRBJ2-1; v_call: TRBV7-6; cdr3_nt: TGTGCCAGCAGCCCAGGCGTATCCTCCTACAATGAGCAGTTCTTC; cdr3_aa: CASSPGVSSYNEQFF
d_call: NA; clone_size: NA; j_call: TRBJ2-5; v_call: TRBV5-6; cdr3_nt: TGTGCCAGCAGCTGGACAGATCAAGAGACCCAGTACTTC; cdr3_aa: CASSWTDQETQYF
d_call: NA; clone_size: NA; j_call: TRBJ2-7; v_call: TRBV5-1; cdr3_nt: TGCGCCAGCAGCTTGGGACGGAGAGCCTACGAGCAGTACTTC; cdr3_aa: CASSLGRRAYEQYF
d_call: TRBD1; clone_size: NA; j_call: TRBJ1-6; v_call: TRBV7-9; cdr3_nt: TGTGCCAGCAGCTTAGGGGGGACAGGGGTTTCACCCCTCCACTTT; cdr3_aa: CASSLGGTGVSPLHF
d_call: TRBD1; clone_size: NA; j_call: TRBJ2-1; v_call: TRBV15; cdr3_nt: TGTGCCACCAGCAGGCTGGGACAGGGTTTTGGCAATGAGCAGTTCTTC; cdr3_aa: CATSRLGQGFGNEQFF
d_call: TRBD1; clone_size: NA; j_call: TRBJ1-6; v_call: TRBV5-1; cdr3_nt: TGCGCCAGCAGCTTGGACAGGGGTGATTCACCCCTCCACTTT; cdr3_aa: CASSLDRGDSPLHF
d_call: NA; clone_size: once; j_call: TRBJ2-5; v_call: TRBV28; cdr3_nt: TGTGCCAGCTCCGGCAGACAGGTACAAGAGACCCAGTACTTC; cdr3_aa: CASSGRQVQETQYF
d_call: NA; clone_size: NA; j_call: TRBJ1-4; v_call: TRBV7-9; cdr3_nt: TGTGCCAGCAGGCCAGCGGGCGGGGAGAATGAAAAACTGTTTTTT; cdr3_aa: CASRPAGGENEKLFF
d_call: TRBD1; clone_size: NA; j_call: TRBJ1-1; v_call: TRBV5-1; cdr3_nt: TGCGCCAGCACTTTGACAGGGGGAACCGCTGAAGCTTTCTTT; cdr3_aa: CASTLTGGTAEAFF
d_call: TRBD1; clone_size: NA; j_call: TRBJ2-7; v_call: TRBV11-3; cdr3_nt: TGTGCCAGCAGCCGGGACAGGGCGGACGACGAGCAGTACTTC; cdr3_aa: CASSRDRADDEQYF
d_call: TRBD2; clone_size: NA; j_call: TRBJ2-3; v_call: TRBV4-2; cdr3_nt: TGTGCCAGCAGCCGGACACTAGCGGGGGGGTCTACTAGCACAGATACGCAGTATTTT; cdr3_aa: CASSRTLAGGSTSTDTQYF